Listed below are T cell receptor beta chains from one sample, sequenced in a study of vaccination and CD4 T cells after COVID-19. These TCRs are of unknown antigen specificity. TCRdb recomputed calls from the PCR reads with MiXCR, one row per CDR3 protein. This table has some 10,000 distinct CDR3 sequences, around three fifths appearing once. Specimen: CD4+ T cells from blood, cultured in vitro. The receptors stem from a human donor who had recovered from COVID-19. The CDR3 runs from the conserved cysteine through the conserved F or W. D genes are given only for firm matches. Expanded clones are given a class, and other clones once, few, many or no size at all.

v_gene	d_gene	abundance	j_gene	CDR3nt	CDR3aa
TRBV4-3	TRBD1	NA	TRBJ1-2	TGCGCCAGCAGCCGACGGACAGGGGATGGCTACACCTTC	CASSRRTGDGYTF
TRBV21-1	NA	NA	TRBJ2-7	TGTGCCAGCAGCGTCCGGGACGGTGAACCCTACGAGCAGTACTTC	CASSVRDGEPYEQYF
TRBV28	NA	NA	TRBJ2-7	TGTGCCAGCAGTCCTACGACAGGCGGGCAGTACTTC	CASSPTTGGQYF
TRBV12-3/TRBV12-4	NA	few	TRBJ1-5	TGTGCCAGCAGTTTAAGGGGTTATAGCAATCAGCCCCAGCATTTT	CASSLRGYSNQPQHF
TRBV7-2	TRBD1	few	TRBJ1-2	TGTGCCAGCAGCTTAGGATGGTCGGGACAGTTCTCTAACTATGGCTACACCTTC	CASSLGWSGQFSNYGYTF
TRBV4-3	TRBD1	once	TRBJ1-2	TGCGCCAGCAGCCACCAGGGGGCCGGTGGCTACACCTTC	CASSHQGAGGYTF
TRBV20-1	NA	few	TRBJ1-3	TGCAGTGCTAGTCAGGGTTCTGGAAACACCATATATTTT	CSASQGSGNTIYF
TRBV2	NA	NA	TRBJ2-3	TGTGCCAGCAGGCCCCCCTTGGGCAGGACCAATAGCACAGATACGCAGTATTTT	CASRPPLGRTNSTDTQYF
TRBV5-4	TRBD1	NA	TRBJ1-6	TGTGCCAGCAGCTTACCGACAGGGGACAATTCACCCCTCCACTTT	CASSLPTGDNSPLHF
TRBV7-2	NA	NA	TRBJ1-4	TGTGCCAGCAGCACCCAATCCGGGTCCCCTTGGGAAAAACTGTTTTTT	CASSTQSGSPWEKLFF
TRBV25-1	NA	NA	TRBJ2-5	TGTGCCAGCAGCCCGACAGACCAGCTGGAGACCCAGTACTTC	CASSPTDQLETQYF
TRBV6-1	TRBD1	few	TRBJ1-5	TGTGCCAGCAAGACGACAGGGAGAGATCAGCCCCAGCATTTT	CASKTTGRDQPQHF
TRBV7-3	NA	few	TRBJ1-1	TGTGCCAGCAGCCCCGACGTTAACACTGAAGCTTTCTTT	CASSPDVNTEAFF
TRBV2	NA	few	TRBJ1-2	TGTGCCAGCAGCCGGACTGAATCTAACTATGGCTACACCTTC	CASSRTESNYGYTF
TRBV7-3	TRBD2	few	TRBJ2-5	TGTGCCAGCAGCTTAAGGGGGGGTTCCGAGACCCAGTACTTC	CASSLRGGSETQYF
TRBV20-1	TRBD1	NA	TRBJ1-2	TGCAGTGCTCCCGGACAGGTCACACGGGGGGGCTACACCTTC	CSAPGQVTRGGYTF
TRBV20-1	TRBD2	NA	TRBJ2-3	TGCAGTGCTACGGGGGGAGCCATGCAGTATTTT	CSATGGAMQYF
TRBV6-2/TRBV6-3	NA	NA	TRBJ2-7	TGTGCCTCCAAACGGGGGACTGGATTATACGAGCAGTACTTC	CASKRGTGLYEQYF
TRBV9	TRBD1	NA	TRBJ1-2	TGTGCCAGCAGCGCCCAGACCGGGACAGGGGGCCGCGGCTACACCTTC	CASSAQTGTGGRGYTF
TRBV28	NA	NA	TRBJ1-2	TGTGCCAGCAGTTTAGGGGGAAATGGGGACATGAACTATGGCTACACCTTC	CASSLGGNGDMNYGYTF
TRBV27	NA	NA	TRBJ2-5	TGTGCCAGCAGTTTAGCGGGGGCATACCAAGAGACCCAGTACTTC	CASSLAGAYQETQYF
TRBV20-1	NA	NA	TRBJ1-6	TGCAGTGCCCGGGGGGAGGGGGGCTTTTCACCCCTCCACTTT	CSARGEGGFSPLHF
TRBV6-5	TRBD2	NA	TRBJ2-3	TGTGCCAGCAGTTTCGGGGGGGCCGCAGATACGCAGTATTTT	CASSFGGAADTQYF
TRBV6-1	NA	few	TRBJ1-3	TGTGCCAGCAGTGAGGGGTTCTCTGGAAACACCATATATTTT	CASSEGFSGNTIYF
TRBV6-1	NA	few	TRBJ1-2	TGTGCCAGCAGTGCCCGACAGCGTCTGGGCGGCTACACCTTC	CASSARQRLGGYTF
TRBV20-1	NA	NA	TRBJ2-2	TGCAGTGTTAGTAAGGACCCGAACACCGGGGAGCTGTTTTTT	CSVSKDPNTGELFF
TRBV2	TRBD1	NA	TRBJ2-3	TGTGCCAGCAGTCGACAGGGGACAGATACGCAGTATTTT	CASSRQGTDTQYF
TRBV6-5	TRBD1	once	TRBJ2-1	TGTGCCAGCAGTTGGGACAGGGGGGGCGGGCAGTTCTTC	CASSWDRGGGQFF
TRBV7-6	NA	NA	TRBJ1-3	TGTGCCAGCAGCTTTCGGGACTCTGGAAACACCATATATTTT	CASSFRDSGNTIYF
TRBV7-9	NA	NA	TRBJ1-4	TGTGCCAGCAGCTCCCCGGTCCAGACGCTAGAAAAACTGTTTTTT	CASSSPVQTLEKLFF
TRBV11-2	NA	NA	TRBJ2-7	TGTGCCAGCAGCGTGACAGTCTACGAGCAGTACTTC	CASSVTVYEQYF
TRBV28	NA	NA	TRBJ2-7	TGTGCCAGCAGTTCTACAGGACGATCGAAGGACGAGCAGTACTTC	CASSSTGRSKDEQYF
TRBV7-2	NA	few	TRBJ1-2	TGTGCCAGCAGCTTAGGAGGAGCGGCAGGCCTCCCCTATGGCTACACCTTC	CASSLGGAAGLPYGYTF
TRBV7-2	NA	NA	TRBJ1-1	TGTGCCAGCAGCTTAGACTCGACAGCGAACACTGAAGCTTTCTTT	CASSLDSTANTEAFF
TRBV6-1	NA	few	TRBJ1-5	TGTGCCAGCATCGGCAGGGGCAATCAGCCCCAGCATTTT	CASIGRGNQPQHF
TRBV5-1	NA	once	TRBJ1-5	TGCGCCAGCAGTCCCGGTGCCCTAGGGCAGCCCCAGCATTTT	CASSPGALGQPQHF
TRBV7-9	NA	NA	TRBJ1-5	TGTGCCAGCACTACTGGGAGGGGTGGGAGCAATCAGCCCCAGCATTTT	CASTTGRGGSNQPQHF
TRBV7-2	TRBD2	few	TRBJ2-3	TGTGCCAGCAGCTTGGGGACTAGCGGTGATACGCAGTATTTT	CASSLGTSGDTQYF
TRBV19	NA	NA	TRBJ1-3	TGTGCCAGTAGTAACCCCGCCGGGACGGACGGAAACACCATATATTTT	CASSNPAGTDGNTIYF
TRBV28	NA	NA	TRBJ1-6	TGTGCCAGCACGGGGGCATTTTTAAATTCACCCCTCCACTTT	CASTGAFLNSPLHF
TRBV27	NA	NA	TRBJ2-7	TGTGCCAGCAGTCAAACGGGACCGTTTTCGGAGCAGTACTTC	CASSQTGPFSEQYF
TRBV20-1	TRBD2	NA	TRBJ2-1	TGCAGTGCTACACTAGCGGGGGACAATGAGCAGTTCTTC	CSATLAGDNEQFF
TRBV30	NA	few	TRBJ1-1	TGTGCCTGGAGCCTCCAGGGATTCGGTGAAGCTTTCTTT	CAWSLQGFGEAFF
TRBV5-1	NA	NA	TRBJ1-2	TGCGCCAGCAGAATACAGGGATCGGATGGCTACACCTTC	CASRIQGSDGYTF
TRBV7-2	TRBD2	NA	TRBJ2-4	TGTGCCAGCAGCTTAGTTTTAGCGGGGGGGCGGGCCAAAAACATTCAGTACTTC	CASSLVLAGGRAKNIQYF
TRBV19	NA	NA	TRBJ2-2	TGTGCCAGTACCCGGGGGGACAGAAACACCGGGGAGCTGTTTTTT	CASTRGDRNTGELFF
TRBV6-1	NA	few	TRBJ1-2	TGTGCCAGCAGTACCCGGACCGAGGCTGGCTACACCTTC	CASSTRTEAGYTF
TRBV20-1	TRBD1	few	TRBJ1-4	TGCAGTGCTAGAGCCGGACAGGGCAACGAAAAACTGTTTTTT	CSARAGQGNEKLFF
TRBV6-1	TRBD1	NA	TRBJ1-1	TGTGCCAGCAATAGACAGGGGGCACGGGCTGAAGCTTTCTTT	CASNRQGARAEAFF
TRBV6-2/TRBV6-3	NA	few	TRBJ1-3	TGTGCCAGCAGACATCGGCCGGGGTCACTCTCTGGAAACACCATATATTTT	CASRHRPGSLSGNTIYF
TRBV7-2	TRBD2	NA	TRBJ2-5	TGTGCCAGCAGCTTACGAGCGGGGGAAGAGACCCAGTACTTC	CASSLRAGEETQYF
TRBV11-3	NA	few	TRBJ1-4	TGTGCCAGCAGCGTGAGAAGTGCTAATGAAAAACTGTTTTTT	CASSVRSANEKLFF
TRBV29-1	NA	NA	TRBJ1-2	TGCAGCGTTGAAGATCTTACCCGGGGTGGCTACACCTTC	CSVEDLTRGGYTF